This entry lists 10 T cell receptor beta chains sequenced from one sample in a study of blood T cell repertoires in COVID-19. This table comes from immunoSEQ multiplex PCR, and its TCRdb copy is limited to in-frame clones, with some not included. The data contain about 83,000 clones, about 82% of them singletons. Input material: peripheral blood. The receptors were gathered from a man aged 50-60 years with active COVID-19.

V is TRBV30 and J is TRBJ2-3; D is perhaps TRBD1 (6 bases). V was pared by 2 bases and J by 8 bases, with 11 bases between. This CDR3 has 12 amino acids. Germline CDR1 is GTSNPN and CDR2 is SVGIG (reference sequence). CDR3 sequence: CAWSPLGGTQYF. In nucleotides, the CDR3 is TGTGCCTGGAGTCCACTAGGGGGTACGCAGTATTTT.

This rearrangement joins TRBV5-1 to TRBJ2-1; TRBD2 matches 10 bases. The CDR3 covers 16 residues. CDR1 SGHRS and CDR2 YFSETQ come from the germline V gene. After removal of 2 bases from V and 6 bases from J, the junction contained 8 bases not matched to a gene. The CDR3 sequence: CASSFPLAGASNEQFF. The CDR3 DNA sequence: TGCGCCAGCAGCTTTCCTCTAGCGGGAGCCAGCAATGAGCAGTTCTTC.

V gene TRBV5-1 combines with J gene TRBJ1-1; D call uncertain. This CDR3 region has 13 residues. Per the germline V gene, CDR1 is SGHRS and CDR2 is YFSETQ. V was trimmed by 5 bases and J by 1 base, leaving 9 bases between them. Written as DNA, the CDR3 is TGCGCCAGCAGACTTACAGAGAACACTGAAGCTTTCTTT. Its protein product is CASRLTENTEAFF.

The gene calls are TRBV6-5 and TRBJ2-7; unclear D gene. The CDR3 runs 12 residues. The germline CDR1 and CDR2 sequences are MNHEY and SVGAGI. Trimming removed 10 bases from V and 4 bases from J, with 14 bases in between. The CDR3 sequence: CANGPLYYEQYF. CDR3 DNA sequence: TGTGCCAACGGTCCCCTTTATTACGAGCAGTACTTC.

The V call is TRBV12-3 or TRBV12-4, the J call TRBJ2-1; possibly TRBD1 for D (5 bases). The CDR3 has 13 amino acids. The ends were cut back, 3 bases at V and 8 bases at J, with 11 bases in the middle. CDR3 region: CASSFSGIYEQFF. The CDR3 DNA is TGTGCCAGCAGTTTCTCAGGGATCTATGAGCAGTTCTTC.

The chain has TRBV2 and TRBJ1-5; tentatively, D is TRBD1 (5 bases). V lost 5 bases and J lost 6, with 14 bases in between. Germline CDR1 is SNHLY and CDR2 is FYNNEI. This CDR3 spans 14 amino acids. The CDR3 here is CASSRGGLLQPQHF. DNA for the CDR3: TGTGCCAGCAGTCGCGGGGGACTCCTTCAGCCCCAGCATTTT.

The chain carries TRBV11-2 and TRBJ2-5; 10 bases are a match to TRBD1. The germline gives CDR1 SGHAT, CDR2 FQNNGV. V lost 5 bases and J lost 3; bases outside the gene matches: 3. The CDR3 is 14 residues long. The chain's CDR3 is CASSLGTGEETQYF. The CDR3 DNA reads TGTGCCAGCAGCCTTGGGACAGGGGAAGAGACCCAGTACTTC.

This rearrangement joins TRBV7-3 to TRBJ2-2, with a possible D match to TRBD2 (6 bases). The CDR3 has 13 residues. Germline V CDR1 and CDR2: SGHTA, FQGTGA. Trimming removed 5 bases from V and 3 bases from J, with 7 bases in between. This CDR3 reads CASSRDYTGELFF. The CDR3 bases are TGTGCCAGCAGCCGGGACTACACCGGGGAGCTGTTTTTT.

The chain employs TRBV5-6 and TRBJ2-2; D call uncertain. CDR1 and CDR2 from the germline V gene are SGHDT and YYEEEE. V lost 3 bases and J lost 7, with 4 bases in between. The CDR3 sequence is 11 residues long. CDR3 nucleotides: TGTGCCAGCAGCTGGAGCGGGGAGCTGTTTTTT. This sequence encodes CASSWSGELFF.

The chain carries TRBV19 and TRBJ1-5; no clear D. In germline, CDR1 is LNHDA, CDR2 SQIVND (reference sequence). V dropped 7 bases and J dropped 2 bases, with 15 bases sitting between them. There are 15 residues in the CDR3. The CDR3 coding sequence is TGTGCCAGTACGAACAGAAGGTCTGGCAATCAGCCCCAGCATTTT. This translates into CASTNRRSGNQPQHF.